Following are 9 T cell receptor beta chains from one sample sequenced in a study of T cell responses to AZD1222 COVID-19 vaccine. The protocol was immunoSEQ multiplex PCR, while the TCRdb copy is restricted to in-frame clones and leaves out a portion. The sample lists roughly 190,000 clones; about nine tenths were seen once. The specimen comprised peripheral blood, sampled 28 days after the second AZD1222 dose. The receptors were gathered from an adult who received the AZD1222 COVID-19 vaccine.

This sequence joins TRBV30 and TRBJ1-5, with no clear D. The CDR3 is made up of 13 amino acids. V was cut by 6 bases and J by 6 bases, with 15 bases left in between. In germline, CDR1 is GTSNPN, CDR2 SVGIG (reference sequence). The chain's CDR3 is CACGFENSQPQHF. CDR3 DNA sequence: TGTGCCTGCGGGTTTGAGAATAGTCAGCCCCAGCATTTT. The variable domain in full, completed from reference TRBV30 and TRBJ1-5, reads SQTIHQWPATLVQPVGSPLSLECTVEGTSNPNLYWYRQAAGRGLQLLFYSVGIGQISSEVPQNLSASRPQDRQFILSSKKLLLSDSGFYLCACGFENSQPQHFGDGTRLSIL.

This clone was detected once. The genes are TRBV27 and TRBJ1-6, with a weak D call TRBD1 (5 bases). Germline V gives CDR1 MNHEY, CDR2 SMNVEV (reference sequence). This CDR3 has 17 amino acids. Trimming pared 4 bases from V and 5 bases from J, leaving 18 bases between. The CDR3 region is CASSWRARQTHNSPLHF. The CDR3 DNA follows: TGTGCCAGCAGTTGGAGGGCTCGACAGACCCATAATTCACCCCTCCACTTT.

The chain has TRBV10-3 and TRBJ1-6, with D perhaps matching TRBD1 (5 bases). V shed 7 bases and J shed 6 bases, with 10 bases lying between them. The CDR3 covers 13 residues. The germline V gene has CDR1 ENHRY and CDR2 SYGVKD. CDR3 nucleotide sequence: TGTGCCATCAAGGGACGGCTTAATTCACCCCTCCACTTT. It yields the protein CAIKGRLNSPLHF.

The chain carries TRBV5-4 and TRBJ2-1; 10 bases are shared with TRBD2. V gave up 2 bases and J gave up 1 base; unmatched junction bases: 6. This CDR3 is built from 17 residues. Germline lookup yields CDR1 SGHNT and CDR2 YYREEE (reference sequence). CDR3 residues: CASSFGLAVGSYNEQFF. The CDR3 DNA follows: TGTGCCAGCAGCTTTGGACTAGCGGTAGGATCCTACAATGAGCAGTTCTTC.

The chain uses TRBV10-3 and TRBJ1-1; D call uncertain. Germline loops: CDR1 ENHRY, CDR2 SYGVKD. The CDR3 has 14 amino acids. With 2 bases removed from V and 1 base from J, the gap between germline ends came to 8 bases. The DNA of the CDR3 is TGTGCCATCAGTGAGGGGCTCGGGAACACTGAAGCTTTCTTT. This encodes CAISEGLGNTEAFF.

The V gene is TRBV27, the J gene TRBJ1-6; 7 bases are shared with TRBD1. This CDR3 is built from 17 residues. The trim removed 5 bases at V and 0 bases at J, leaving 7 bases unmatched. Germline V CDR1 and CDR2: MNHEY, SMNVEV (reference sequence). CDR3 in DNA: TGTGCCAGCAGTATCTACAGGGGCAGCTCCTATAATTCACCCCTCCACTTT. It translates to CASSIYRGSSYNSPLHF.

This chain connects TRBV24-1 to TRBJ2-3; perhaps D is TRBD1 or TRBD2 (5 bases each). V lost 4 bases and J lost 0, with 13 bases in between. The CDR3 length is 16 residues. The germline CDR1 and CDR2 sequences are KGHDR and SFDVKD. The CDR3 reads CATSDTGTASTDTQYF. In DNA, the CDR3 is TGTGCCACCAGTGACACCGGGACCGCGAGCACAGATACGCAGTATTTT.

The chain uses TRBV7-6 and TRBJ2-3, with TRBD1 matching 7 bases. Germline V gene sequence: CDR1 SGHVS, CDR2 FNYEAQ. This CDR3 contains 14 residues. J was trimmed by 1 base and V by 3 bases; bases with no gene match: 1. The CDR3 loop reads CASSFDRGTDTQYF. CDR3 coding DNA: TGTGCCAGCAGCTTTGACAGGGGCACAGATACGCAGTATTTT.

This clone has a single count. The chain's CDR3 is CASRTAAGASGRYPYEQYF. CDR3 nucleotide sequence: TGTGCCAGCAGAACCGCGGCCGGGGCTAGCGGGAGGTACCCCTACGAGCAGTACTTC. The gene calls are TRBV7-2 and TRBJ2-7, with 11 positions matching TRBD2. CDR1 and CDR2 (germline): SGHTA, FQGNSA. CDR3 length: 19 residues. After removal of 6 bases from V and 2 bases from J, the junction contained 18 bases not matched to a gene.